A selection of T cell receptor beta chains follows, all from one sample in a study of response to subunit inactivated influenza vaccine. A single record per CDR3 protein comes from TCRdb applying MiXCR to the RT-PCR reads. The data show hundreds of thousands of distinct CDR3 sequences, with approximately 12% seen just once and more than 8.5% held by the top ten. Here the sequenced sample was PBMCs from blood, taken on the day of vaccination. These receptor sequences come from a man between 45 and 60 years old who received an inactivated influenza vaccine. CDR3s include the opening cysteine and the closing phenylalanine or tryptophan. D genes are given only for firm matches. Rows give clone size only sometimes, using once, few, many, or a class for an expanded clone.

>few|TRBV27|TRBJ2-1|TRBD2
CASSFLSGRSGNEQFF
TGTGCCAGCAGTTTCCTTAGCGGGAGAAGTGGCAATGAGCAGTTCTTC
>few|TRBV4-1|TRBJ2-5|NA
CASSHSGDGEETQYF
TGCGCCAGCAGCCACTCTGGGGACGGAGAGGAGACCCAGTACTTC
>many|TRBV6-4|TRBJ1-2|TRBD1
CASSRDRTTGYTF
TGTGCCAGCAGCCGGGACAGAACCACGGGCTACACCTTC
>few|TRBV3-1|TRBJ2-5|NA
CASSQERSNRGETQYF
TGTGCCAGCAGCCAAGAACGTAGTAATCGGGGGGAGACCCAGTACTTC
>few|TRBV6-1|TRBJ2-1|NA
CASSPIAESSYNEQFF
TGTGCCAGCAGCCCAATAGCGGAGAGCTCCTACAATGAGCAGTTCTTC
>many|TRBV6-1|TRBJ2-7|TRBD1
CASSNPGQGYEQYF
TGTGCCAGCAGCAATCCGGGACAGGGCTACGAGCAGTACTTC
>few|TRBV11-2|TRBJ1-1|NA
CASSYWESTEAFF
TGTGCCAGCAGCTACTGGGAGAGCACTGAAGCTTTCTTT
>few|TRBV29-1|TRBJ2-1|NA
CSVGPGRSSYNEQFF
TGCAGCGTTGGCCCGGGACGGAGCTCCTACAATGAGCAGTTCTTC
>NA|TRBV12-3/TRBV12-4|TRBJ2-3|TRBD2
CASRGAGGLPDTQYF
TGTGCCAGCAGGGGGGCGGGGGGCCTCCCAGATACGCAGTATTTT
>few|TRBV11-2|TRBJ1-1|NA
CASTLGINTEAFF
TGTGCCAGCACCTTAGGTATAAACACTGAAGCTTTCTTT
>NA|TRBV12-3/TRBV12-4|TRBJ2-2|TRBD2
CASSHRTSGSWAGELFF
TGTGCCAGCAGCCACCGGACTAGCGGGAGTTGGGCCGGGGAGCTGTTTTTT
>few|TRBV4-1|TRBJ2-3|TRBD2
CASSQPTSANTLITDTQYF
TGCGCCAGCAGCCAACCCACTAGCGCCAATACATTGATCACAGATACGCAGTATTTT
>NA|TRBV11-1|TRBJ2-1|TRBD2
CASSLGPGGTSGYNEQFF
TGTGCCAGCAGCTTAGGCCCCGGAGGGACTAGCGGTTACAATGAGCAGTTCTTC
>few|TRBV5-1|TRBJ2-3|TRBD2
CASSLAPGLAADTQYF
TGCGCCAGCAGCTTGGCCCCCGGACTAGCGGCAGATACGCAGTATTTT
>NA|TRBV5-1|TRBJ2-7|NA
CASSLIDADEQYF
TGCGCCAGCAGCTTAATTGATGCGGACGAGCAGTACTTC
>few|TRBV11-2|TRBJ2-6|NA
CASSLGPSSGANVLTF
TGTGCCAGCAGCTTAGGACCCTCGTCTGGGGCCAACGTCCTGACTTTC
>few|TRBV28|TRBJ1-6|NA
CASSSPNSYNSPLHF
TGTGCCAGCAGTAGCCCCAACTCCTATAATTCACCCCTCCACTTT
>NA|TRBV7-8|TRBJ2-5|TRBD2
CASSISGGRETQYF
TGTGCCAGCAGCATAAGCGGGGGGCGGGAGACCCAGTACTTC
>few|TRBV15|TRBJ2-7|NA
CATSRLLNYEQYF
TGTGCCACCAGCAGACTACTCAACTACGAGCAGTACTTC
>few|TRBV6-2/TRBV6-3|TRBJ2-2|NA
CASSYSVTGFFGTGELFF
TGTGCCAGCAGTTACTCCGTTACAGGGTTCTTTGGAACCGGGGAGCTGTTTTTT
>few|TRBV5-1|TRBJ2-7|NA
CASSDGDGYSYEQYF
TGCGCCAGCAGCGATGGGGACGGATATTCCTACGAGCAGTACTTC
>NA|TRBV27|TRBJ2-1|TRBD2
CASSGASGNNEQFF
TGTGCCAGCAGCGGGGCTAGCGGGAACAATGAGCAGTTCTTC
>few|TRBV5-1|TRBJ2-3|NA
CASSLQRGTDTQYF
TGCGCCAGCAGCTTACAGCGGGGCACAGATACGCAGTATTTT
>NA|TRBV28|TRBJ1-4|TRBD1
CASSLPQGAANEKLFF
TGTGCCAGCAGTTTACCCCAGGGGGCTGCTAATGAAAAACTGTTTTTT
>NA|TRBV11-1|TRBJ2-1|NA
CASSLAGMIADTNNEQFF
TGTGCCAGCAGCTTAGCCGGGATGATAGCGGATACAAACAATGAGCAGTTCTTC
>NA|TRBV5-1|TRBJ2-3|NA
CASSYTGGDTQYF
TGCGCCAGCAGCTACACCGGGGGAGATACGCAGTATTTT
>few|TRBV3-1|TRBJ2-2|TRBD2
CASRLTSGGTGELFF
TGTGCCAGCAGGCTCACTAGCGGGGGAACCGGGGAGCTGTTTTTT
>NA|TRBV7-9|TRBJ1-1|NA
CASSAGDTEAFF
TGTGCCAGCAGCGCCGGGGACACTGAAGCTTTCTTT
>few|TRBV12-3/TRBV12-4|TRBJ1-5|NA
CASSLVRQGQPQHF
TGTGCCAGCAGTTTAGTACGTCAGGGTCAGCCCCAGCATTTT
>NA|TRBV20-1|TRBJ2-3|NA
CSAEVGTSTDTQYF
TGCAGTGCGGAGGTCGGCACTAGCACAGATACGCAGTATTTT
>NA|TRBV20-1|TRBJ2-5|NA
CSARKQGLETQYF
TGCAGTGCTAGGAAACAGGGTTTGGAGACCCAGTACTTC
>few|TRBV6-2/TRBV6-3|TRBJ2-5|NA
CASSYPPGLKQETQYF
TGTGCCAGCAGTTATCCACCGGGACTTAAACAAGAGACCCAGTACTTC
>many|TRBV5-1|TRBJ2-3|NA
CASSLDPFTSTDTQYF
TGCGCCAGCAGCTTGGATCCGTTCACTAGCACAGATACGCAGTATTTT
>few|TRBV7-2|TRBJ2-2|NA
CASSSTGYAGELFF
TGTGCCAGCAGCTCCACAGGGTATGCCGGGGAGCTGTTTTTT
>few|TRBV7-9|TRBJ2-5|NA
CASSLSWSAQETQYF
TGTGCCAGCAGCTTAAGTTGGTCAGCACAAGAGACCCAGTACTTC
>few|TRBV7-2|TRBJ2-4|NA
CASSSMGGRNIQYF
TGTGCCAGCAGCTCCATGGGGGGTCGGAACATTCAGTACTTC
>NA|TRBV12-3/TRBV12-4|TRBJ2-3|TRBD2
CASSYGSGGAATQYF
TGTGCCAGCAGTTATGGTAGCGGGGGAGCAGCTACGCAGTATTTT
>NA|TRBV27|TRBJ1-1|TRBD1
CASSPRDRDRTEAFF
TGTGCCAGCAGTCCTAGGGACAGGGATAGAACTGAAGCTTTCTTT
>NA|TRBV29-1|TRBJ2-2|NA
CSVEAANTGELFF
TGCAGCGTTGAAGCGGCGAACACCGGGGAGCTGTTTTTT
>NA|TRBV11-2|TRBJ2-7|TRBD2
CASSFSVSGTSGREQYF
TGTGCCAGCAGCTTTTCGGTCTCCGGGACTAGCGGGAGGGAGCAGTACTTC
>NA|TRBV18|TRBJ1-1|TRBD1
CASSPRTGDTEAFF
TGTGCCAGCTCACCAAGAACAGGGGATACTGAAGCTTTCTTT
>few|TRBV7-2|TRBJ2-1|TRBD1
CASSLTGTGINNEQFF
TGTGCCAGCAGCCTAACCGGGACAGGGATCAACAATGAGCAGTTCTTC
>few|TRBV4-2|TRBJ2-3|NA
CASSLRQDTQYF
TGTGCCAGCAGCCTCAGGCAAGATACGCAGTATTTT
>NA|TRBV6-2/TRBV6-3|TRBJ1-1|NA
CASSYGQVGAFF
TGTGCCAGCAGTTACGGTCAGGTTGGAGCTTTCTTT
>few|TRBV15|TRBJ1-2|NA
CATSTSPTGRYGYTF
TGTGCCACCAGCACCTCACCGACAGGCCGCTATGGCTACACCTTC
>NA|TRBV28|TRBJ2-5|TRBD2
CASSRLAGEKTQYF
TGTGCCAGCAGTAGGCTAGCGGGGGAGAAGACCCAGTACTTC
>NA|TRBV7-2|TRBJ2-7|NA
CASSLRGWNEQYF
TGTGCCAGCAGCTTAAGGGGTTGGAACGAGCAGTACTTC
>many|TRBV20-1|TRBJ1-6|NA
CSARTVLNSPLHF
TGCAGTGCTAGGACAGTGCTAAATTCACCCCTCCACTTT
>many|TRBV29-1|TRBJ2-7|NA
CSVSLGGSYEQYF
TGCAGCGTTAGTCTAGGGGGCTCCTACGAGCAGTACTTC
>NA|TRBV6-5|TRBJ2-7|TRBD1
CASSYAKGAGEQYF
TGTGCCAGCAGTTACGCGAAGGGGGCGGGTGAGCAGTACTTC
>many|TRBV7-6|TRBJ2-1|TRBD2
CASSIRTSGEYNEQFF
TGTGCCAGCAGCATTCGGACTAGCGGGGAGTACAATGAGCAGTTCTTC